A single sample gave rise to the 20 T cell receptor beta chains below, sequenced in a study of T cell changes during pregnancy in multiple sclerosis. Produced via immunoSEQ multiplex PCR; TCRdb's table is partial and in-frame only. The data show 85,000 to 100,000 clones, approximately 92% seen once. This sample comprised peripheral blood, obtained in the first trimester of pregnancy. The source of these receptors is a female donor with multiple sclerosis, enrolled in a pregnancy study.

Only one count was recorded for this clone. The rearrangement uses TRBV7-2 and TRBJ2-5, with 8 bases lining up with TRBD1. The CDR3 extends over 15 amino acids. CDR1 SGHTA and CDR2 FQGNSA come from the germline V gene. The ends lost 3 bases at V and 4 bases at J; junction bases unmatched: 7. The CDR3: CASSFRQGLGETQYF. CDR3 DNA sequence: TGTGCCAGCAGCTTTAGACAGGGGTTAGGAGAGACCCAGTACTTC.

V gene TRBV18 combines with J gene TRBJ1-3; D not resolved. V was cut by 3 bases and J by 0 bases, with 9 bases left in between. Germline V gene sequence: CDR1 KGHSH, CDR2 LQKENI. This CDR3 has 15 residues. CDR3 residues: CASSPGVSSGNTIYF. Here the CDR3 DNA reads TGTGCCAGCTCACCCGGGGTTAGCTCTGGAAACACCATATATTTT.

The chain couples TRBV29-1 to TRBJ2-5; D gene uncertain. CDR3 size: 13 residues. CDR1 and CDR2 from the germline V gene are SQVTM and ANQGSEA. V shed 4 bases and J shed 1 base, with 10 bases lying between them. CDR3 bases: TGCAGCGTTGCTATGAGTCTCCAAGAGACCCAGTACTTC. Its protein is CSVAMSLQETQYF.

This rearrangement joins TRBV6-5 to TRBJ2-7; 7 bases agree with TRBD2. The CDR3 is 14 residues long. Germline-derived CDR1 and CDR2 are MNHEY and SVGAGI. The J segment lost 0 bases and the V segment lost 6 bases, leaving 5 bases of the junction unmatched. The CDR3 DNA follows: TGTGCCAGCAGGCAAGCGGGAACCTCCTACGAGCAGTACTTC. Translating gives CASRQAGTSYEQYF.

This clone was detected once. This chain connects TRBV4-2 to TRBJ1-5; D call uncertain. Germline lookup yields CDR1 LGHNA and CDR2 YNFKEQ. This CDR3 has 13 residues. The germline V and J ends were trimmed by 0 bases and 6 bases, with 6 bases remaining between them. Here the CDR3 DNA reads TGTGCCAGCAGCCAAGATAGTGGTCAGCCCCAGCATTTT. Amino acids: CASSQDSGQPQHF.

The chain has TRBV28 and TRBJ2-1; D is uncertain. V was trimmed by 7 bases and J by 5 bases, leaving 9 bases between them. The CDR3 has 12 amino acids. Germline CDR1 is MDHEN and CDR2 is SYDVKM. CDR3 DNA sequence: TGTGCCAGCACTTACTCTCACAATGAGCAGTTCTTC. Its translation is CASTYSHNEQFF.

J is TRBJ2-5 and V is TRBV7-9; 12 nucleotides agree with TRBD2. Trimming removed 5 bases from V and 5 bases from J; junction bases left unmatched: 9. This CDR3 is built from 16 residues. The germline V gene encodes CDR1 SEHNR and CDR2 FQNEAQ (reference sequence). The CDR3 spells CASSALAGGPGETQYF. In nucleotides, the CDR3 is TGTGCCAGCAGCGCCCTAGCGGGAGGGCCGGGGGAGACCCAGTACTTC.

The rearrangement links TRBV19 to TRBJ2-1; 9 bases match TRBD2. Germline CDR1 LNHDA, CDR2 SQIVND (reference sequence). Unmatched junction bases numbered 16, after V lost 7 bases and J lost 15 bases. This CDR3 has 14 residues. CDR3 amino acids: CASNIDGTSNGWFF. Written as DNA, the CDR3 is TGTGCCAGTAACATCGACGGGACTAGCAACGGTTGGTTCTTC.

The chain couples TRBV29-1 to TRBJ2-1; perhaps TRBD2 as D (6 bases). This CDR3 is built from 12 residues. In germline, CDR1 is SQVTM, CDR2 ANQGSEA. With 5 bases removed from V and 5 bases from J, the gap between germline ends came to 10 bases. This chain's CDR3 is CSVLDYNNEQFF. The CDR3 DNA reads TGCAGCGTTTTGGACTACAACAATGAGCAGTTCTTC.

In DNA form, the CDR3 reads TGTGCCAGCAGCGTAGAGGGAGTCCCCTACAATGAGCAGTTCTTC. It yields the protein CASSVEGVPYNEQFF. V and J are TRBV9 and TRBJ2-1, with D perhaps matching TRBD2 (5 bases). The CDR3 contains 15 residues. V was cut by 0 bases and J by 2 bases, with 9 bases left in between. The germline V gene encodes CDR1 SGDLS and CDR2 YYNGEE.

The chain recombines TRBV6-5 with TRBJ1-3; possible D gene TRBD1, 6 bases. The CDR3 consists of 15 residues. Trimming removed 6 bases from V and 2 bases from J, with 14 bases in between. Germline V gene lookup returns CDR1 MNHEY and CDR2 SVGAGI. The CDR3 spells CASRTGFMTGNTIYF. The DNA of the CDR3 is TGTGCCAGCAGAACAGGGTTCATGACTGGAAACACCATATATTTT.

The V gene is TRBV7-9, the J gene TRBJ1-4; 7 positions agree with TRBD1. The CDR3 consists of 15 residues. Germline V gene data show CDR1 as SEHNR and CDR2 as FQNEAQ (reference sequence). V gave up 1 base and J gave up 4 bases; unmatched junction bases: 3. The chain's CDR3 is CASSLVGTVNEKLFF. The CDR3 bases are TGTGCCAGCAGCTTAGTAGGGACAGTTAATGAAAAACTGTTTTTT.

The chain couples TRBV4-1 to TRBJ2-4, with TRBD1 matching 9 bases. Looked up from germline, CDR1 is MGHRA and CDR2 is YSYEKL. Losses at the gene ends were 4 bases for V and 6 bases for J; bases not matched to a gene: 19. The CDR3 has 19 amino acids. This CDR3 reads CASSLLTGGETFRRNIQYF. The DNA of the CDR3 is TGCGCCAGCAGCCTTCTAACAGGGGGCGAGACTTTCCGGCGAAACATTCAGTACTTC.

V usage is TRBV5-1 and J usage is TRBJ1-4, with TRBD1 matching over 10 bases. The germline CDR1 and CDR2 sequences are SGHRS and YFSETQ. CDR3 length: 16 residues. The V gene end was trimmed by 2 bases and the J gene end by 7 bases; junction bases not matched to a gene: 8. CDR3 residues: CASSFRTGTGAEKLFF. The CDR3 region has the DNA TGCGCCAGCAGCTTCAGGACCGGGACAGGGGCTGAAAAACTGTTTTTT.

This chain links TRBV10-3 with TRBJ1-4, with TRBD1 matching 8 bases. Germline V gene sequence: CDR1 ENHRY, CDR2 SYGVKD. J gave up 3 bases and V 10 bases, and 4 bases lay outside the gene matches. CDR3 size: 13 residues. The DNA for the CDR3 is TGTGCCACCAGGACAGGGCCTAATGAAAAACTGTTTTTT. Its protein product is CATRTGPNEKLFF.

The chain couples TRBV5-1 to TRBJ2-5; 12 bases align to TRBD2. V shed 4 bases and J 5 bases; nucleotides not matched to a gene: 9. This CDR3 has 16 residues. Germline V gene data show CDR1 as SGHRS and CDR2 as YFSETQ. DNA of the CDR3: TGCGCCAGCAGCCCGGGACTAGCGGGTTGGGGGGAGACCCAGTACTTC. Amino acid sequence: CASSPGLAGWGETQYF.

This clone was seen just once. This chain joins TRBV29-1 and TRBJ1-5; 9 bases match TRBD1. This CDR3 spans 15 amino acids. Trimming took 4 bases from V and 7 from J; bases not matched to a gene: 11. Per germline, CDR1 SQVTM and CDR2 ANQGSEA. CDR3 residues: CSVATGGASRQPQHF. For the CDR3, the DNA is TGCAGCGTTGCTACAGGGGGCGCATCGAGGCAGCCCCAGCATTTT.

The chain carries TRBV7-6 and TRBJ2-5, with a tentative D call TRBD2 (5 bases). Germline CDR1 and CDR2: SGHVS and FNYEAQ. This CDR3 is built from 12 residues. Trimming pared 5 bases from V and 4 bases from J, leaving 8 bases between. The CDR3 DNA is TGTGCCAGCAGCCCAGAGGGAGAGACCCAGTACTTC. This gives the protein CASSPEGETQYF.

The chain carries TRBV9 and TRBJ2-7, with D possibly being TRBD2 (5 bases). Trimming cost V 3 bases and J 3 bases, with 13 bases left between them. This CDR3 spans 14 amino acids. CDR1 is SGDLS and CDR2 is YYNGEE in the germline V gene. The chain's CDR3 is CASSADLNFYEQYF. The DNA for the CDR3 is TGTGCCAGCAGCGCGGACTTGAACTTCTACGAGCAGTACTTC. Filled out from reference TRBV9 and TRBJ2-7, the complete variable domain reads DSGVTQTPKHLITATGQRVTLRCSPRSGDLSVYWYQQSLDQGLQFLIQYYNGEERAKGNILERFSAQQFPDLHSELNLSSLELGDSALYFCASSADLNFYEQYFGPGTRLTVT.

This clone appeared once. The CDR3 sequence is CASSLDRSNTGELFF. In DNA, the CDR3 is TGCGCCAGCAGCTTGGACCGAAGCAACACCGGGGAGCTGTTTTTT. The rearrangement links TRBV5-1 to TRBJ2-2; D gene ambiguous. Germline-derived CDR1 and CDR2 are SGHRS and YFSETQ. Trimming removed 0 bases at V and 2 bases at J, with 8 bases between. This CDR3 has 15 amino acids. Complete variable domain (other parts from reference TRBV5-1 and TRBJ2-2): KAGVTQTPRYLIKTRGQQVTLSCSPISGHRSVSWYQQTPGQGLQFLFEYFSETQRNKGNFPGRFSGRQFSNSRSEMNVSTLELGDSALYLCASSLDRSNTGELFFGEGSRLTVL.